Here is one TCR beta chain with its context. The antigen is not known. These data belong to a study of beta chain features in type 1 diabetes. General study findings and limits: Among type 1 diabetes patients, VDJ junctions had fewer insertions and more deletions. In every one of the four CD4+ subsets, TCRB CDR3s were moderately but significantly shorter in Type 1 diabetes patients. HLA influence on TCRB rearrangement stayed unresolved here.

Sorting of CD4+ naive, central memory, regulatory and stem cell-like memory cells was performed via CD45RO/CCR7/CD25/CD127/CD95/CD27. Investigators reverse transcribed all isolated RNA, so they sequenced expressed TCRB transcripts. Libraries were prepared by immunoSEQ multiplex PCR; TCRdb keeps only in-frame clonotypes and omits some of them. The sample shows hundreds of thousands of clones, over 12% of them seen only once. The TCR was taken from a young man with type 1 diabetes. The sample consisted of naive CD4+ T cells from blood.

The DNA of the CDR3 is TGCAGCGCCCAGAAGGACGGTTCCTACGAGCAGTACTTC. Residues: CSAQKDGSYEQYF. J is TRBJ2-7 and V is TRBV29-1; D is unresolved. V dropped 7 bases and J dropped 1 base, with 14 bases sitting between them. From germline, CDR1 is SQVTM and CDR2 ANQGSEA. The CDR3 consists of 13 residues.